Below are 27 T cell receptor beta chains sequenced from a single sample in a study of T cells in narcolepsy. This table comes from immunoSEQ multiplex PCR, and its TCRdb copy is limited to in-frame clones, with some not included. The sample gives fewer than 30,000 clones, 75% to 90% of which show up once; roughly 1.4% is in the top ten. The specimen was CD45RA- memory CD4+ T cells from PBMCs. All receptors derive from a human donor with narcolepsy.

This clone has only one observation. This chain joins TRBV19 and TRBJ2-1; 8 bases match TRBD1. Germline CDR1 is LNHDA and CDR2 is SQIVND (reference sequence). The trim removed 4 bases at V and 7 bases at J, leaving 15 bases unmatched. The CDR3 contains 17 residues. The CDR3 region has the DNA TGTGCCAGTAGTACCTCCAGGGGGCGCGGGACGAGAAATGAGCAGTTCTTC. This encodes CASSTSRGRGTRNEQFF.

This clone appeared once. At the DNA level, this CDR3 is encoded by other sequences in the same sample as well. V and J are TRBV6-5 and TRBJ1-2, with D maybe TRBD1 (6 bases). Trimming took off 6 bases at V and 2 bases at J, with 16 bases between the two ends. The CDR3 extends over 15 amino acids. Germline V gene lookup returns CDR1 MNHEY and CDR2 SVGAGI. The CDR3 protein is CASRTQGLLNYGYTF. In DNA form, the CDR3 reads TGTGCCAGCAGGACCCAGGGGCTCCTCAACTATGGCTACACCTTC.

The CDR3: CASSIGGGGANEQFF. The CDR3 nucleotides read TGTGCCAGTAGTATCGGGGGGGGTGGGGCGAATGAGCAGTTCTTC. The rearrangement joins TRBV19 to TRBJ2-1; 8 bases line up with TRBD2. The germline V gene has CDR1 LNHDA and CDR2 SQIVND (reference sequence). V lost 3 bases and J lost 7; bases outside the gene matches: 8. This CDR3 is built from 15 residues. Supplemented by reference TRBV19 and TRBJ2-1, the full variable domain reads DGGITQSPKYLFRKEGQNVTLSCEQNLNHDAMYWYRQDPGQGLRLIYYSQIVNDFQKGDIAEGYSVSREKKESFPLTVTSAQKNPTAFYLCASSIGGGGANEQFFGPGTRLTVL.

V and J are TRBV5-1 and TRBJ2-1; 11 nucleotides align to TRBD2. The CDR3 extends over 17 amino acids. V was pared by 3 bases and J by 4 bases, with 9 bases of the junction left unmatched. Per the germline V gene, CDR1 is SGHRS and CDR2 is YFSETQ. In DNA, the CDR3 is TGCGCCAGCAGCTCGTCAACCGGGACTAGCGGATACAATGAGCAGTTCTTC. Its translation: CASSSSTGTSGYNEQFF.

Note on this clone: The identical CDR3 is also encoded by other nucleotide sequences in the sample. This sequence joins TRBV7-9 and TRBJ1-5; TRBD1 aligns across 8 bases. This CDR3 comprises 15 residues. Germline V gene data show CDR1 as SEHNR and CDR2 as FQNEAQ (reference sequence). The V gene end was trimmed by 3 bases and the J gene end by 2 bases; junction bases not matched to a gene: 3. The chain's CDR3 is CASSFSGQGNQPQHF. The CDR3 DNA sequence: TGTGCCAGCAGCTTTTCGGGACAGGGCAATCAGCCCCAGCATTTT.

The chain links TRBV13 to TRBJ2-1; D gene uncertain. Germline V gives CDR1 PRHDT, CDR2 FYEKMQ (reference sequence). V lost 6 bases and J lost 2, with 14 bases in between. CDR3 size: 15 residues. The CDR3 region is CASSYDAVPYNEQFF. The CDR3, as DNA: TGTGCCAGCAGTTACGATGCGGTACCCTACAATGAGCAGTTCTTC.

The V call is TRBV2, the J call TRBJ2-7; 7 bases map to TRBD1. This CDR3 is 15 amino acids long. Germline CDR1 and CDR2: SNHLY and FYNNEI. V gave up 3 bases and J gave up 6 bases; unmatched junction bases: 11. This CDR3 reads CASSDGTASFAEQYF. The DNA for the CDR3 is TGTGCCAGCAGTGATGGGACAGCTTCGTTCGCCGAGCAGTACTTC.

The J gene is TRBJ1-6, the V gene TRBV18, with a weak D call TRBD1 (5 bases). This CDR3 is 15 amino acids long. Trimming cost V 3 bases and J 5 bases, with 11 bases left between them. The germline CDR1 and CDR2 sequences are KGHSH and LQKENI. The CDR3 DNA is TGTGCCAGCTCACCGCGTGCGGACAATAATTCACCCCTCCACTTT. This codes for CASSPRADNNSPLHF. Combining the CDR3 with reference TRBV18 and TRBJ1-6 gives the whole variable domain NAGVMQNPRHLVRRRGQEARLRCSPMKGHSHVYWYRQLPEEGLKFMVYLQKENIIDESGMPKERFSAEFPKEGPSILRIQQVVRGDSAAYFCASSPRADNNSPLHFGNGTRLTVT.

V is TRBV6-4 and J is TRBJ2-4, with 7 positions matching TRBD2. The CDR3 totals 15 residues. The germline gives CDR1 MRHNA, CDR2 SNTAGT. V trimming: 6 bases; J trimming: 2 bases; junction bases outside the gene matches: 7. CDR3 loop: CASRAREATKNIQYF. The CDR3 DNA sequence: TGTGCCAGCAGGGCCCGGGAGGCCACCAAAAACATTCAGTACTTC.

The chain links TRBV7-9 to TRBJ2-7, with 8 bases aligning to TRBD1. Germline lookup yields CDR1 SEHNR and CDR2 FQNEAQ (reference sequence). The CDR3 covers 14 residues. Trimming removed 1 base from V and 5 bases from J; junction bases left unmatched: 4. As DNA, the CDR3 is TGTGCCAGCAGCTTAGGTTCAGGGGGCAACGAGCAGTACTTC. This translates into CASSLGSGGNEQYF.

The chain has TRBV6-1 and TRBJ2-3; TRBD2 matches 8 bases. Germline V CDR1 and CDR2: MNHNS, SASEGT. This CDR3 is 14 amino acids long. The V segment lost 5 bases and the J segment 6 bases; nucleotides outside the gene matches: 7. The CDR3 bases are TGTGCCAGCAGTTGGGAGCGGGGGATGGATACGCAGTATTTT. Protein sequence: CASSWERGMDTQYF.

CDR3: CASSVVAGRGGFGYTF. The CDR3 DNA reads as TGTGCCAGCAGCGTAGTAGCCGGCAGGGGTGGGTTTGGCTACACCTTC. The J gene is TRBJ1-2, the V gene TRBV9, with D possibly being TRBD1 (6 bases). The CDR3 has 16 amino acids. Germline V lookup: CDR1 SGDLS, CDR2 YYNGEE. Trimming shortened V by 0 bases and J by 7 bases, and 19 bases separated the two germline ends.

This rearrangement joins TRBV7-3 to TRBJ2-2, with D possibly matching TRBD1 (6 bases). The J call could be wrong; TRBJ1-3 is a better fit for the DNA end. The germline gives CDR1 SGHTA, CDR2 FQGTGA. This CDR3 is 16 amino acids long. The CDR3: CASSTDSPGSGNTIYF. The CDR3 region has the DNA TGTGCCAGCAGCACGGACAGTCCGGGCTCTGGAAACACCATATATTTT.

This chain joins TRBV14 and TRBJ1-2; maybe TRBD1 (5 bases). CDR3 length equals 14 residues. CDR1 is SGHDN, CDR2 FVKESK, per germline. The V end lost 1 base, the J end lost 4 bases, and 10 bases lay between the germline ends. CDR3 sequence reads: CASSQATTAYGYTF. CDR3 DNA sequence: TGTGCCAGCAGCCAAGCAACGACAGCCTATGGCTACACCTTC.

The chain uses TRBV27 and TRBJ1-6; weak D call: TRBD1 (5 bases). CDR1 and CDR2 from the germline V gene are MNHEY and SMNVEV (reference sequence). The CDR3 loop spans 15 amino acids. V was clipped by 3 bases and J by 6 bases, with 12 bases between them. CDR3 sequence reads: CASSFMGGVNSPLHF. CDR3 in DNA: TGTGCCAGCAGTTTCATGGGAGGGGTTAATTCACCCCTCCACTTT.

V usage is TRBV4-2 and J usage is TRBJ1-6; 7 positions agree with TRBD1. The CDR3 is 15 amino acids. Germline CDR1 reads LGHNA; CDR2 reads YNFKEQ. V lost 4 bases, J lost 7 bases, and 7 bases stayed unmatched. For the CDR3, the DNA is TGTGCCAGCAGCCGAGACAGGGCGTCAAATTCACCCCTCCACTTT. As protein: CASSRDRASNSPLHF.

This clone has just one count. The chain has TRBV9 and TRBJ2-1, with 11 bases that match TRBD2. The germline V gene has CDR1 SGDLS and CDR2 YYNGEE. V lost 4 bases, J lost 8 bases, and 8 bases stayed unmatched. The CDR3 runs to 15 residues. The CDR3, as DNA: TGTGCCAGCAGCTCCGGGTTTAGCGGGGGGGATGAGCAGTTCTTC. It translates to CASSSGFSGGDEQFF.

The chain's CDR3 is CASSIAAISNQPQHF. The CDR3, as DNA: TGTGCCAGTAGTATAGCAGCGATAAGCAATCAGCCCCAGCATTTT. The rearrangement joins TRBV19 to TRBJ1-5, with D unresolved. The ends were cut back, 1 base at V and 1 base at J, with 8 bases in the middle. This CDR3 is 15 amino acids long. Per germline, CDR1 LNHDA and CDR2 SQIVND (reference sequence). Combining the CDR3 with reference TRBV19 and TRBJ1-5 gives the whole variable domain DGGITQSPKYLFRKEGQNVTLSCEQNLNHDAMYWYRQDPGQGLRLIYYSQIVNDFQKGDIAEGYSVSREKKESFPLTVTSAQKNPTAFYLCASSIAAISNQPQHFGDGTRLSIL.

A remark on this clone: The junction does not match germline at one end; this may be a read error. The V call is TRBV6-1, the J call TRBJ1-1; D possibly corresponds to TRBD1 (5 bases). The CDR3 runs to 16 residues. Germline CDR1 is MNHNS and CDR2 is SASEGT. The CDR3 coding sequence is TGTGCCAGCAGTGATCGGCGGGGCAGGGAGAACACTGAAACTTTCTTT. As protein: CASSDRRGRENTETFF.

The CDR3 loop is CASTTATGGIRGYTF. Written as DNA, the CDR3 is TGTGCCAGCACCACTGCGACAGGGGGCATACGAGGCTACACCTTC. The chain joins TRBV6-5 to TRBJ1-2; 10 nucleotides align to TRBD1. The V gene's germline CDR1 is MNHEY and CDR2 SVGAGI. The V segment lost 7 bases and the J segment 8 bases; nucleotides outside the gene matches: 13. CDR3 length: 15 residues.

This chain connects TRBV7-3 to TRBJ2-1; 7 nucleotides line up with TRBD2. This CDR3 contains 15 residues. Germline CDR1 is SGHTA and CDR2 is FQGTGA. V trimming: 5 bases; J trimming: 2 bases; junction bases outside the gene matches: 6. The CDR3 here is CASSRRREPYNEQFF. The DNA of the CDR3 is TGTGCCAGCAGCCGGCGGCGGGAGCCCTACAATGAGCAGTTCTTC.

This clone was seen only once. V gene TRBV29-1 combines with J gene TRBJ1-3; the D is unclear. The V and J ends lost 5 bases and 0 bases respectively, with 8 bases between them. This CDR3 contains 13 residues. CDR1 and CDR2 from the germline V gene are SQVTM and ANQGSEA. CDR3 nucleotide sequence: TGCAGCGTTAACACCCGCTCTGGAAACACCATATATTTT. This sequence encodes CSVNTRSGNTIYF.

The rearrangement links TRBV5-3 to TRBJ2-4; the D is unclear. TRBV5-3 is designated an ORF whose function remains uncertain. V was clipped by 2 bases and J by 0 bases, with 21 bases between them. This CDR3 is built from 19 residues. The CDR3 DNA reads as TGTGCCAGAAGCTTTCTCTTTTGGGCAGGCCGTCTAGCCAAAAACATTCAGTACTTC. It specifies CARSFLFWAGRLAKNIQYF.

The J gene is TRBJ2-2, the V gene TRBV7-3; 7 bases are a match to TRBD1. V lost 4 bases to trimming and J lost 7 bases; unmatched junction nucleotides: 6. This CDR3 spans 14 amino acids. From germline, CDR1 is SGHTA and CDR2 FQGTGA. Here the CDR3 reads CASSSTGYNGELFF. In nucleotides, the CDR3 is TGTGCCAGCAGCTCGACAGGGTATAACGGGGAGCTGTTTTTT.

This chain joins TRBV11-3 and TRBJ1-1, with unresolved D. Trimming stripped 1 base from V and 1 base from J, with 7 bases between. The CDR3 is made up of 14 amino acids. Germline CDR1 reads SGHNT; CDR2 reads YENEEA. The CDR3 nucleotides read TGTGCCAGCAGCTTAGGAGGAGAGAACACTGAAGCTTTCTTT. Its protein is CASSLGGENTEAFF.

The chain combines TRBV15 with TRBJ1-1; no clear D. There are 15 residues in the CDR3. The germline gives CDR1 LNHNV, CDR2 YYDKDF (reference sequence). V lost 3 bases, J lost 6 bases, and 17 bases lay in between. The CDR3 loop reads CATSREDSFNSEAFF. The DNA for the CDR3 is TGTGCCACCAGCAGGGAGGACTCCTTTAACTCTGAAGCTTTCTTT.

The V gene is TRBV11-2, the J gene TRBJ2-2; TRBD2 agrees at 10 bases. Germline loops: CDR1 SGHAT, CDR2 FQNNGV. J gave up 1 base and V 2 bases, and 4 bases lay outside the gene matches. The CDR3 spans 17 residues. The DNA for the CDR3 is TGTGCCAGCAGCTTAAGTACTAGCGGGATGAACACCGGGGAGCTGTTTTTT. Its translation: CASSLSTSGMNTGELFF. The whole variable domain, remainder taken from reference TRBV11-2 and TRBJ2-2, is EAGVAQSPRYKIIEKRQSVAFWCNPISGHATLYWYQQILGQGPKLLIQFQNNGVVDDSQLPKDRFSAERLKGVDSTLKIQPAKLEDSAVYLCASSLSTSGMNTGELFFGEGSRLTVL.